This TCR beta chain derives from a study of blood T cell repertoires in COVID-19. About the study: Italy, Spain and the United States were the sources of the convalescent and acute COVID-19 samples. PBMCs, B-cell-depleted T cells, or T cells were the source of the cDNA or gDNA that made up the material.

Authors' analysis steps: It was from reference gene primer amplification that nucleated cell counts were estimated. The method was immunoSEQ multiplex PCR; TCRdb's version includes in-frame clones alone and lacks a portion of them. V, J and clone size were drawn from that table, and D and trimming were deduced from the DNA. The table includes about 53,000 clones, approximately 80% detected once. Sequencing input: peripheral blood. This sequence was found in a human donor in a cohort sampled during active COVID-19.

The CDR3 sequence: CASSYLARAARYEQYF. CDR3 nucleotide sequence: TGTGCCAGCAGTTACCTGGCCAGGGCCGCAAGGTACGAGCAGTACTTC. This chain links TRBV6-2 or TRBV6-3 with TRBJ2-7, with D possibly TRBD1 on 5 matching bases. Germline V gene data show CDR1 as MNHEY and CDR2 as SVGEGT. Trimming left V 2 bases short and J 4 bases short, with 18 bases between. The CDR3 has 16 amino acids.